This TCR beta chain was retrieved from a study of beta chain features in type 1 diabetes. Reverse transcribing all isolated RNA meant expressed TCRB transcripts were sequenced. The protocol was immunoSEQ multiplex PCR, while the TCRdb copy is restricted to in-frame clones and leaves out a portion. The repertoire has 350,000 to 400,000 clones, roughly 16% of them found once; the top ten carry about 0.019%. Germline CDR1 and CDR2: LNHNV and YYDKDF (reference sequence). Trimming removed 0 bases from V and 4 bases from J, with 12 bases in between. CDR3 size: 15 residues. Sequenced input: naive CD4+ T cells from blood. This rearrangement joins TRBV15 to TRBJ2-5; unclear D gene. The receptor comes from a woman under 30 in good health. DNA for the CDR3: TGTGCCACCAGCAGAGATATGAGTTCCGGAGAGACCCAGTACTTC. Amino acid sequence: CATSRDMSSGETQYF.